This T cell receptor beta chain was captured in a study of blood T cells in healthy people across ages. Then a second PCR, running about 6 to 11 cycles, was carried out with a sample-barcoded 5' primer and a J-beta primer mix. A single record per CDR3 protein comes from TCRdb applying MiXCR to the 5' RACE reads. The data contain a few hundred thousand distinct CDR3 sequences, approximately 25% of them seen just once; the ten biggest clones take up approximately 17%. The V gene's germline CDR1 is SGHDT and CDR2 YYEEEE. This CDR3 is 16 amino acids long. This clonotype was seen more than once but under ten times. A much larger clone differs by one base, so this may be a read error.

The V gene is TRBV5-6, the J gene TRBJ2-1, with 14 bases matching TRBD2. The receptor was isolated from a woman between 70 and 85 years old in good health. Source material: blood. CDR3 DNA sequence: TGTGCCAGCAGCCCGACTAGCGGGGGGGCGGGGAATGAGCAGCTCTTC. It translates to CASSPTSGGAGNEQLF. The complete variable domain, with remaining parts taken from reference TRBV5-6 and TRBJ2-1, reads DAGVTQSPTHLIKTRGQQVTLRCSPKSGHDTVSWYQQALGQGPQFIFQYYEEEERQRGNFPDRFSGHQFPNYSSELNVNALLLGDSALYLCASSPTSGGAGNEQLFGPGTRLTVL.